These T cell receptor beta chains were read from a single sample in a study of human T cells and chemical hapten exposure. TCRdb fed the 5' RACE reads into MiXCR, producing one record per CDR3 protein. The profile covers under 150,000 distinct CDR3 sequences, with 15% to 20% appearing a single time and roughly 2.8% taken by the ten largest. These receptors were taken from a human donor in good health. The CDR3 runs from the conserved cysteine through the conserved F or W.

cdr3_length v_call cdr3_aa
16 TRBV24-1 CATSDLGTQGTGELFF
14 TRBV11-2 CASSPPGTGGEQYF
16 TRBV15 CATSSRGEGLRDIQYF
12 TRBV11-2 CASRGGGDTQYF
15 TRBV5-1 CASSRGVVGPDTQYF
15 TRBV7-9 CASSPPGRWGGEQFF
16 TRBV28 CASSSPDGQGYNEQFF
11 TRBV12-3/TRBV12-4 CASSFKNIQYF
13 TRBV6-5 CASRWGLAYEQYF
11 TRBV2 CADGGGYGYTF
15 TRBV4-1 CASREGGRKNTEAFF
14 TRBV24-1 CATSESGGNQPQHF
14 TRBV7-2 CASSGQRSAYGYTF
14 TRBV29-1 CSVESGTAGNEQFF
14 TRBV5-1 CASSLERGAYEQYF
14 TRBV6-6 CASGDGPGTQPQHF
17 TRBV3-1 CASSQTIGEGWNTEAFF
13 TRBV28 CASSLGGKYEQYF
13 TRBV5-4 CASSSTGTTDRYF
16 TRBV12-3/TRBV12-4 CASVRTGASLGQPQHF
15 TRBV6-6 CASSYQGTGANVLTF
13 TRBV20-1 CSAKIGTAYGYTF
11 TRBV6-6 CASTSTDTQYF
13 TRBV2 CASSGTHNEKLFF
14 TRBV5-1 CASRPLTAEETQYF
15 TRBV5-1 CASSLVQGVGGEAFF
14 TRBV27 CASSLRVANSPLHF
14 TRBV27 CASSLGGTRYEQYF
17 TRBV6-6 CASRGDRLAASSYEQYF
16 TRBV4-1 CASSPDTFRPNQPQHF
15 TRBV10-3 CAISGDLTTDYGYTF
16 TRBV28 CASSAEMGQGNQPQHF
13 TRBV29-1 CSVLLSSTGELFF
12 TRBV9 CASSGERTEAFF
15 TRBV6-5 CASSYSGQGNTEAFF
12 TRBV28 CASSTQGFEQFF
13 TRBV28 CAIVNRVTDTQYF
12 TRBV20-1 CSANRGGQPQHF
14 TRBV28 CASTTVPSNQPQHF
15 TRBV4-1 CASSHHRSSNEKLFF
13 TRBV29-1 CSAGQGPSAEQYF
17 TRBV6-2/TRBV6-3 CASRKFGLAGATDTQYF
12 TRBV20-1 CSAWTGRTEAFF
18 TRBV5-6 CASSLLRGRLPSGNTIYF
13 TRBV10-3 CAIGEGLTDTQYF
15 TRBV28 CASSLDRGGTGELFF
16 TRBV5-6 CASSLGANVGGREQYF
14 TRBV5-1 CASRREQGDTEAFF
16 TRBV28 CASRQARTRDTDTQYF
15 TRBV2 CASSRTSGTYNEQFF
15 TRBV7-3 CASSPGGIAKNIQYF